The clone carrying this TCR beta chain was recorded once. Its antigen is not identified. Per the germline V gene, CDR1 is MNHNY and CDR2 is SVGAGI (reference sequence). V lost 10 bases and J 6 bases, leaving 16 bases between the germline ends. This CDR3 is built from 12 residues. The source of the sample is a study of T cell responses to AZD1222 COVID-19 vaccine. TCRdb's copy holds only in-frame clones and misses some; the assay was immunoSEQ multiplex PCR. The table includes around 130,000 clones, about 89% detected once. Findings and caveats of the study: Donors were chiefly white British, with a greater number of females, and clonal diversity was perhaps underestimated. Regions left unmutated in variants are reportedly the target of nearly half of spike-specific TCRs. CD4 TCRs associated with vaccination spanned spike, dominating at 160-218 and 743-854. Vaccination with two AZD1222 doses was followed by a rise in Spike-specific TCR breadth and depth.

Specimen: peripheral blood, collected on day 0 of AZD1222 vaccination. This chain joins TRBV6-6 and TRBJ2-7, with a possible D match to TRBD2 (6 bases). The clonotype was recovered from an adult in good health. In DNA form, the CDR3 reads TGTGCCACTGATCGGGGGACGGGCGAGCAGTACTTC. This encodes CATDRGTGEQYF.